Below, 22 T cell receptor beta chains from the same sample are listed, as sequenced in a study of T-cell memory formation after mild COVID-19. One entry per CDR3 protein, called by TCRdb with MiXCR from the 5' RACE reads. The top ten clones hold 39% of a sample with tens of thousands of distinct CDR3 sequences, approximately 16% of them seen once. Sequencing was carried out using PBMCs or a T cell subset sorted from them (not recorded which). These receptor sequences come from a man between 18 and 29 years old who had mild COVID-19 (a few samples of this study predate the infection). Cell type and time point are not known.

The chain joins TRBV13 to TRBJ2-3, with a weak D call TRBD1 (5 bases). CDR1 and CDR2 from the germline V gene are PRHDT and FYEKMQ (reference sequence). The V and J ends lost 3 bases and 6 bases respectively, with 13 bases between them. The CDR3 totals 14 residues. This CDR3 reads CASSFSGASDTQYF. In nucleotides, the CDR3 is TGTGCCAGCAGCTTTTCTGGGGCATCGGATACGCAGTATTTT.

The sample holds many counts of this clonotype. The chain has TRBV7-9 and TRBJ2-5; 8 nucleotides line up with TRBD1. The CDR3 runs to 15 residues. Unmatched junction bases numbered 6, after V lost 5 bases and J lost 1 base. The germline gives CDR1 SEHNR, CDR2 FQNEAQ (reference sequence). Written as DNA, the CDR3 is TGTGCCAGCAGCCCCCGACAGGGGTCCCAAGAGACCCAGTACTTC. It codes for CASSPRQGSQETQYF.

The rearrangement links TRBV27 to TRBJ2-5; TRBD2 matches at 14 bases. The CDR3 runs to 15 residues. The V and J ends lost 6 bases and 5 bases, in that order; junction bases with no gene match: 5. Germline CDR1 reads MNHEY; CDR2 reads SMNVEV (reference sequence). The CDR3 sequence: CASRTSGGALETQYF. The CDR3 DNA is TGTGCCAGCAGGACTAGCGGGGGGGCATTGGAGACCCAGTACTTC.

The CDR3 loop reads CASSLTGGGRDTQYF. The CDR3 DNA follows: TGTGCCAGCAGCTTAACCGGGGGGGGAAGAGATACGCAGTATTTT. The chain recombines TRBV7-8 with TRBJ2-3; 8 bases fit TRBD2. Trimming took 2 bases from V and 5 from J; bases not matched to a gene: 6. CDR3 length: 15 amino acids. Germline V CDR1 and CDR2: SGHVS, FQNEAQ. The whole variable domain, filled in from reference TRBV7-8 and TRBJ2-3, reads GAGVSQSPRYKVAKRGQDVALRCDPISGHVSLFWYQQALGQGPEFLTYFQNEAQLDKSGLPSDRFFAERPEGSVSTLKIQRTQQEDSAVYLCASSLTGGGRDTQYFGPGTRLTVL.

This clonotype was recorded a few times. The genes are TRBV4-1 and TRBJ2-4; no clear D gene. CDR3 length: 16 residues. V gave up 4 bases and J gave up 1 base, with 14 bases separating them. Germline lookup yields CDR1 MGHRA and CDR2 YSYEKL. CDR3 nucleotide sequence: TGCGCCAGCAGCCTCCTTAGGGCAGATGCCAAAAACATTCAGTACTTC. Its protein is CASSLLRADAKNIQYF.

The rearrangement links TRBV7-9 to TRBJ2-7; possible D gene TRBD2, 5 bases. There are 12 residues in the CDR3. Between the trimmed V and J ends, which lost 3 bases and 4 bases, there was a span of 7 bases. From germline, CDR1 is SEHNR and CDR2 FQNEAQ (reference sequence). This CDR3 reads CASSFRGYEQYV. The CDR3 region has the DNA TGTGCCAGCAGCTTTCGGGGATACGAGCAGTACGTC.

This clonotype was detected a few times. The J gene is TRBJ2-2, the V gene TRBV11-2, with D tentatively TRBD2 (5 bases). The CDR3 spans 15 residues. CDR1 SGHAT and CDR2 FQNNGV come from the germline V gene. Trimming cost V 3 bases and J 0 bases, with 8 bases left between them. CDR3 in amino acids: CASSLNGANTGELFF. The CDR3 DNA sequence: TGTGCCAGCAGCTTGAACGGGGCGAACACCGGGGAGCTGTTTTTT.

This clonotype has at least ten counts. The rearrangement links TRBV12-3 or TRBV12-4 to TRBJ2-1; TRBD2 matches 8 bases. The CDR3 runs to 16 residues. The junction had 9 bases not matched to a gene; V was cut back by 6 bases and J by 2 bases. In nucleotides, the CDR3 is TGTGCCAGCAGCTCGGGCGGGGGGCAGACCTACAATGAGCAGTTCTTC. This codes for CASSSGGGQTYNEQFF.

The chain joins TRBV4-1 to TRBJ2-1, with TRBD2 identical over 7 bases. Trimming cost V 6 bases and J 0 bases; bases outside gene matches: 5. Looked up from germline, CDR1 is MGHRA and CDR2 is YSYEKL. The CDR3 loop spans 15 amino acids. DNA for the CDR3: TGCGCCAGCAGAGCGGGGCGGGGCTCCTACAATGAGCAGTTCTTC. It yields the protein CASRAGRGSYNEQFF.

This clonotype was recorded a few times. The chain links TRBV15 to TRBJ1-5; D not certain. The V gene lost 7 bases and the J gene lost 4 bases, with 11 bases spanning the gap. Germline V CDR1 and CDR2: LNHNV, YYDKDF (reference sequence). This CDR3 is built from 13 residues. CDR3 loop: CATTTGINQPQHF. The CDR3 coding sequence is TGTGCCACCACCACGGGGATTAATCAGCCCCAGCATTTT.

This clonotype occurred many times. The chain recombines TRBV29-1 with TRBJ2-1; the D is unclear. The V end was cut by 6 bases, the J end by 6 bases, with 9 bases between. Germline values: CDR1 SQVTM, CDR2 ANQGSEA. CDR3 size: 11 residues. DNA of the CDR3: TGCAGCGTACGGACCTTCAATGAGCAGTTCTTC. The encoded protein is CSVRTFNEQFF.

The chain carries TRBV27 and TRBJ1-5; D remains ambiguous. Germline V gene data show CDR1 as MNHEY and CDR2 as SMNVEV (reference sequence). The CDR3 loop spans 13 amino acids. Trimming cost V 6 bases and J 9 bases, with 15 bases left between them. CDR3 residues: CASRDRFSGPQHF. The CDR3 DNA follows: TGTGCCAGCAGAGACCGGTTCTCGGGGCCCCAGCATTTT.

This chain joins TRBV6-2 or TRBV6-3 and TRBJ2-7, with 7 bases matching TRBD2. Trimming removed 5 bases from V and 3 bases from J; junction bases left unmatched: 4. The germline gives CDR1 MNHEY, CDR2 SVGEGT. CDR3 length equals 13 residues. The CDR3 region has the DNA TGTGCCAGCAGTCCCGGGACTATCTACGAGCAGTACTTC. Its translation: CASSPGTIYEQYF.

The sample holds a few counts of this clonotype. J is TRBJ2-4 and V is TRBV2, with 7 positions matching TRBD1. The CDR3 runs 17 residues. J gave up 0 bases and V 2 bases, and 7 bases lay outside the gene matches. Looked up from germline, CDR1 is SNHLY and CDR2 is FYNNEI. The CDR3 protein is CASSETGAGVAKNIQYF. For the CDR3, the DNA is TGTGCCAGCAGTGAAACAGGGGCTGGTGTAGCCAAAAACATTCAGTACTTC.

V gene TRBV9 combines with J gene TRBJ1-1; the D gene is possibly TRBD1 (6 bases). The CDR3 runs to 14 residues. Germline V lookup: CDR1 SGDLS, CDR2 YYNGEE. V lost 4 bases and J lost 3, with 13 bases in between. The CDR3 region has the DNA TGTGCCAGCAGCATCAGACAGGACCACACTGAAGCTTTCTTT. This gives the protein CASSIRQDHTEAFF.

The chain employs TRBV6-5 and TRBJ2-1; D may be TRBD1 (5 bases). This CDR3 comprises 15 residues. Germline loops: CDR1 MNHEY, CDR2 SVGAGI. V lost 6 bases and J lost 6, with 18 bases in between. CDR3 sequence: CASRLQQAPVNEQFF. The CDR3 region has the DNA TGTGCCAGCAGACTCCAACAGGCACCGGTCAATGAGCAGTTCTTC.

This clonotype was seen a handful of times. The genes are TRBV4-1 and TRBJ1-1; tentative D call: TRBD1 (5 bases). V lost 2 bases, J lost 4 bases, and 14 bases lay in between. The CDR3 is 15 residues long. Germline V gene sequence: CDR1 MGHRA, CDR2 YSYEKL. CDR3 sequence: CASSQPTRGSTEAFF. The CDR3 nucleotides read TGCGCCAGCAGCCAACCTACAAGGGGATCCACTGAAGCTTTCTTT.

The rearrangement joins TRBV29-1 to TRBJ2-7; 9 positions match TRBD1. Germline V CDR1 and CDR2: SQVTM, ANQGSEA. This CDR3 contains 16 residues. V gave up 2 bases and J gave up 4 bases; unmatched junction bases: 12. In nucleotides, the CDR3 is TGCAGCGTTGAACCAACGCCGGGACAGGGACCGTACGAGCAGTACTTC. Amino acid sequence: CSVEPTPGQGPYEQYF.

The V and J genes are TRBV12-3 or TRBV12-4 and TRBJ2-2; TRBD2 matches 10 bases. The length of the CDR3 is 16 residues. After removal of 5 bases from V and 6 bases from J, the junction contained 9 bases not matched to a gene. The CDR3 is CASSPLAGGNAGELFF. CDR3 coding DNA: TGTGCCAGCAGTCCCTTAGCGGGGGGAAACGCCGGGGAGCTGTTTTTT.

This clonotype was seen repeatedly, ten times or more. The rearrangement uses TRBV29-1 and TRBJ2-7; possibly TRBD1 or TRBD2 for D (7 bases each). This CDR3 spans 16 amino acids. Per germline, CDR1 SQVTM and CDR2 ANQGSEA. Trimming took off 2 bases at V and 3 bases at J, with 20 bases between the two ends. This CDR3 is CSVEYAGGNRGYEQYF. For the CDR3, the DNA is TGCAGCGTTGAATATGCCGGGGGGAACAGGGGCTACGAGCAGTACTTC.

The J gene is TRBJ2-3, the V gene TRBV20-1; TRBD2 matches at 9 bases. The CDR3 length is 15 residues. The V and J ends lost 1 base and 0 bases, in that order; junction bases with no gene match: 2. The germline V gene encodes CDR1 DFQATT and CDR2 SNEGSKA (reference sequence). CDR3 residues: CSARGLAASTDTQYF. Written as DNA, the CDR3 is TGCAGTGCTAGAGGACTAGCGGCTAGCACAGATACGCAGTATTTT.

The table lists this clonotype with many counts. The genes are TRBV6-6 and TRBJ2-7; D remains ambiguous. The V gene's germline CDR1 is MNHNY and CDR2 SVGAGI (reference sequence). V was trimmed by 7 bases and J by 3 bases, leaving 10 bases between them. This CDR3 comprises 12 residues. CDR3 loop: CASIARNYEQYV. The CDR3 DNA is TGTGCCAGCATAGCCCGTAACTACGAGCAGTACGTC.